Listed below are T cell receptor beta chains from one sample, sequenced in a study of chemoradiotherapy in HPV16-positive cancers. Using immunoSEQ multiplex PCR, the repertoire was profiled, and TCRdb retains in-frame clones only, with some absent. The sample holds some 540 clones, around 83% seen once. Sequences were derived from tumor tissue, sampled from a patient who underwent chemoradiotherapy. The receptors come from a human donor with HPV-associated anogenital cancer. Both conserved end residues are part of each CDR3. Each record gives: D gene, CDR3 length, V gene, clone size, J gene, CDR3 protein, CDR3 DNA. D genes are given only for firm matches. Size values are once, few and many counts, or a class for expanded clones, and some rows have none.

>TRBD2|18|TRBV13|NA|TRBJ2-3
CASSSPRGGDFGTDTQYF
TGTGCCAGCAGCTCGCCCCGGGGGGGCGATTTTGGCACAGATACGCAGTATTTT
>NA|14|TRBV7-2|NA|TRBJ2-3
CASSLVVGTDTQYF
TGTGCCAGCAGCTTAGTAGTGGGCACAGATACGCAGTATTTT
>NA|12|TRBV5-1|NA|TRBJ2-7
CASSLGGVEQYF
TGCGCCAGCAGCCTGGGGGGAGTCGAGCAGTACTTC
>NA|14|TRBV18|NA|TRBJ1-2
CASPLRTGNYGYTF
TGTGCCAGTCCACTCCGGACGGGGAACTATGGCTACACCTTC
>NA|15|TRBV5-1|NA|TRBJ2-5
CASSTGTVGDVTQYF
TGCGCCAGCAGCACCGGGACTGTCGGTGACGTGACCCAGTACTTC
>NA|13|TRBV7-2|NA|TRBJ1-5
CASSLSSNQPQHF
TGTGCCAGCAGCTTAAGTAGCAATCAGCCCCAGCATTTT
>NA|15|TRBV6-1|NA|TRBJ2-3
CASSEAVGAWDTQYF
TGTGCCAGCAGTGAAGCTGTGGGGGCATGGGATACGCAGTATTTT
>NA|13|TRBV19|NA|TRBJ2-1
CASSMGDRNEQFF
TGTGCCAGTAGTATGGGGGATAGGAATGAGCAGTTCTTC
>NA|15|TRBV7-6|NA|TRBJ1-3
CASSPARGSGNTIYF
TGTGCCAGCAGCCCCGCAAGGGGCTCTGGAAACACCATATATTTT
>TRBD1|15|TRBV7-9|NA|TRBJ1-6
CASSSPDRANSPLHF
TGTGCCAGCAGCTCCCCGGACAGGGCAAATTCACCCCTCCACTTT
>TRBD1|15|TRBV7-2|once|TRBJ1-3
CASSRTGLSGNTIYF
TGTGCCAGCAGTCGGACAGGCCTCTCTGGAAACACCATATATTTT
>NA|15|TRBV27|NA|TRBJ2-1
CASSFRLLAGDEQFF
TGTGCCAGCAGTTTTCGACTACTCGCTGGAGATGAGCAGTTCTTC
>TRBD2|17|TRBV7-9|NA|TRBJ2-1
CASSSGVLAGGYNEQFF
TGTGCCAGCAGCTCCGGGGTACTAGCGGGGGGGTACAATGAGCAGTTCTTC
>NA|14|TRBV7-2|NA|TRBJ2-7
CASSSSGGNYEQYF
TGTGCCAGCAGCTCGAGCGGTGGTAACTACGAGCAGTACTTC
>TRBD1|14|TRBV4-2|NA|TRBJ1-1
CASSQGTENTEAFF
TGTGCCAGCAGCCAGGGGACAGAGAACACTGAAGCTTTCTTT
>NA|15|TRBV7-9|NA|TRBJ1-1
CASSLAIRDNPEAFF
TGTGCCAGCAGCTTAGCGATCAGGGATAATCCTGAAGCTTTCTTT
>TRBD2|13|TRBV19|NA|TRBJ2-1
CASSKRGGNEQFF
TGTGCCAGTAGTAAGCGGGGGGGGAATGAGCAGTTCTTC
>NA|13|TRBV5-4|NA|TRBJ2-5
CASSLWEAETQYF
TGTGCCAGCAGCTTGTGGGAGGCGGAGACCCAGTACTTC
>NA|16|TRBV5-1|NA|TRBJ2-1
CASSLEVQASNNEQFF
TGCGCCAGCAGCTTGGAGGTACAGGCTTCGAACAATGAGCAGTTCTTC
>TRBD1|15|TRBV5-4|NA|TRBJ2-7
CASRDTGTGGYEQYF
TGTGCCAGCAGGGATACCGGGACAGGGGGCTACGAGCAGTACTTC
>NA|12|TRBV29-1|NA|TRBJ1-1
CSVDRGSAEAFF
TGCAGCGTTGATAGGGGGAGCGCTGAAGCTTTCTTT
>TRBD2|16|TRBV7-2|NA|TRBJ2-5
CASSLAGGGGKETQYF
TGTGCCAGCAGCTTAGCGGGCGGGGGGGGAAAAGAGACCCAGTACTTC
>TRBD2|15|TRBV5-1|few|TRBJ2-2
CASSSTSGGSGELFF
TGCGCCAGCAGCTCAACGTCGGGGGGGAGCGGGGAGCTGTTTTTT
>TRBD1|16|TRBV18|NA|TRBJ2-6
CASSPRDRAGANVLTF
TGTGCCAGCTCACCACGGGACAGGGCTGGGGCCAACGTCCTGACTTTC
>NA|13|TRBV6-5|NA|TRBJ1-1
CASSYRMNTEAFF
TGTGCCAGCAGTTACCGGATGAACACTGAAGCTTTCTTT
>TRBD2|16|TRBV6-4|NA|TRBJ2-3
CASSALAGDKGDTQYF
TGTGCCAGCAGTGCCCTAGCGGGGGATAAGGGAGATACGCAGTATTTT
>TRBD2|14|TRBV9|NA|TRBJ2-7
CASSPKAGGYEQYF
TGTGCCAGCAGCCCAAAAGCGGGGGGCTACGAGCAGTACTTC
>NA|14|TRBV18|NA|TRBJ1-5
CASSPSGLNQPQHF
TGTGCCAGCTCACCCTCGGGCCTTAATCAGCCCCAGCATTTT
>NA|13|TRBV9|NA|TRBJ2-3
CASSAGGSDTQYF
TGTGCCAGCAGCGCCGGGGGTTCAGATACGCAGTATTTT
>NA|15|TRBV19|NA|TRBJ2-1
CASSLYVSSNNEQFF
TGTGCCAGTAGCCTCTACGTTTCATCGAACAATGAGCAGTTCTTC
>NA|13|TRBV7-2|NA|TRBJ1-6
CASSPRMNSPLHF
TGTGCCAGCAGCCCCCGAATGAATTCACCCCTCCACTTT
>NA|15|TRBV7-2|NA|TRBJ2-1
CASSSTGTAYNEQFF
TGTGCCAGCAGCTCCACCGGGACGGCTTACAATGAGCAGTTCTTC
>NA|13|TRBV18|NA|TRBJ1-5
CASSPDPGQPQHF
TGTGCCAGCTCACCGGACCCGGGACAGCCCCAGCATTTT
>NA|16|TRBV29-1|NA|TRBJ1-1
CSVGLGGGWGKTEAFF
TGCAGCGTTGGGTTGGGGGGGGGATGGGGAAAAACTGAAGCTTTCTTT
>NA|15|TRBV5-5|NA|TRBJ2-2
CASSQFHRNTGELFF
TGTGCCAGCAGTCAATTCCACAGGAACACCGGGGAGCTGTTTTTT
>NA|12|TRBV7-3|few|TRBJ2-2
CASKGDTGELFF
TGTGCCAGCAAGGGGGACACCGGGGAGCTGTTTTTT
>NA|15|TRBV4-3|NA|TRBJ1-6
CASSQDRGSDSPLHF
TGCGCCAGCAGCCAAGATCGGGGCAGCGATTCACCCCTCCACTTT
>TRBD2|15|TRBV6-4|NA|TRBJ2-3
CASSDSSGGADTQYF
TGTGCCAGCAGTGACTCATCGGGAGGGGCAGATACGCAGTATTTT
>NA|11|TRBV29-1|few|TRBJ1-2
CSALILGGYTF
TGCAGCGCCTTAATCCTCGGAGGCTACACCTTC
>TRBD1|16|TRBV5-1|NA|TRBJ2-4
CASSATGGQAKNIQYF
TGCGCCAGCAGCGCCACAGGGGGGCAGGCCAAAAACATTCAGTACTTC
>NA|13|TRBV6-1|NA|TRBJ1-5
CASSNTRDQPQHF
TGTGCCAGCAGTAACACCAGGGATCAGCCCCAGCATTTT
>TRBD1|14|TRBV5-4|few|TRBJ1-4
CASSQDRGDGKLFF
TGTGCCAGCAGCCAGGACAGGGGCGATGGAAAACTGTTTTTT
>NA|14|TRBV6-5|NA|TRBJ1-1
CASSYVGTNTEAFF
TGTGCCAGCAGTTACGTGGGAACGAACACTGAAGCTTTCTTT
>NA|13|TRBV10-3|few|TRBJ1-1
CAISGPQGTEAFF
TGTGCCATCAGTGGACCCCAAGGCACTGAAGCTTTCTTT
>NA|15|TRBV15|NA|TRBJ2-5
CATSRDLGFEETQYF
TGTGCCACCAGCAGAGATCTAGGGTTTGAGGAGACCCAGTACTTC
>NA|11|TRBV19|NA|TRBJ2-7
CASANSYEQYF
TGTGCCAGTGCTAACTCCTACGAGCAGTACTTC
>TRBD2|16|TRBV15|NA|TRBJ2-2
CATSGGTSKNTGELFF
TGTGCCACCAGCGGAGGGACTAGCAAGAACACCGGGGAGCTGTTTTTT
>TRBD2|14|TRBV7-2|NA|TRBJ2-1
CASTSSGGVNEQFF
TGTGCCAGCACCTCTAGCGGGGGGGTCAATGAGCAGTTCTTC
>TRBD2|15|TRBV18|NA|TRBJ2-1
CASSLAGSSYNEQFF
TGTGCCAGCTCACTAGCGGGGAGCTCTTACAATGAGCAGTTCTTC
>NA|14|TRBV4-2|few|TRBJ1-1
CASSRITATPEAFF
TGTGCCAGCAGCCGTATCACGGCGACGCCGGAAGCTTTCTTT
>NA|10|TRBV2|NA|TRBJ1-1
CASSISEAFF
TGTGCCAGCAGTATTTCCGAAGCTTTCTTT